The table lists the clone carrying this T cell receptor (beta chain) with a few counts. Its antigen remains unidentified. Time point indicated: persistent/refractory GD, antithyroid drugs over 5 years with positive TRAb. From PBMCs, RNA was extracted and then used to make the TCR library. Approximately 10-milliliter peripheral blood samples went into EDTA tubes. The source of the sample is a study of regulatory T cells in long-lasting Graves disease. The study, taken as a whole, reports: Persistent patients shared about 2,800 public clonotypes among themselves. Newly diagnosed patients shared fewer, at more than 750.

Arm-PCR of CDR3 regions and iRepertoire HTBI primers were used to build TCR beta libraries. Using its own MiXCR run on the multiplex PCR reads, TCRdb lists one record per CDR3 protein. The table records about 400,000 distinct CDR3 sequences, under 25% of them present only once. The V end was cut by 0 bases, the J end by 4 bases, with 16 bases between. Germline CDR1 DFQATT, CDR2 SNEGSKA (reference sequence). This CDR3 is 15 amino acids long. The source material was peripheral blood mononuclear cells (PBMCs), sampled when the disease was refractory, from a patient treated with antithyroid drugs. This TCR was recovered from a female donor with Graves disease. The J gene is TRBJ2-7, the V gene TRBV20-1; tentatively, D is TRBD2 (5 bases). The CDR3 region is CSARDPQRADYEQYF. The CDR3 DNA is TGCAGTGCTAGAGATCCTCAGAGGGCGGATTACGAGCAGTACTTC.